These 24 T cell receptor beta chains originate from one sample sequenced in a study of cytomegalovirus exposure and HLA in healthy donors. 13 Jbeta primers and 60 Vbeta primers were used for the PCR. Clones were read by immunoSEQ multiplex PCR, and TCRdb kept only the in-frame ones, dropping some. The sample records 110,000 to 150,000 clones, less than 9.5% being singletons. Material: PBMCs. Receptors were obtained from a male donor in good health and CMV-seronegative.

The chain carries TRBV9 and TRBJ1-2; the match to TRBD1 covers 9 bases. The CDR3 length is 14 residues. The V gene end was trimmed by 5 bases and the J gene end by 8 bases; junction bases not matched to a gene: 10. CDR1 SGDLS and CDR2 YYNGEE come from the germline V gene. In DNA, the CDR3 is TGTGCCAGCAGTGACCGGGACAGGGCATTGGGCTACACCTTC. Its translation: CASSDRDRALGYTF.

V is TRBV9 and J is TRBJ1-1; D is uncertain. The CDR3 is made up of 15 amino acids. From germline, CDR1 is SGDLS and CDR2 YYNGEE. Trimming stripped 4 bases from V and 1 base from J, with 14 bases between. The CDR3 spells CASSFSGEGNTEAFF. In nucleotides, the CDR3 is TGTGCCAGCAGCTTCTCCGGGGAGGGGAACACTGAAGCTTTCTTT.

J is TRBJ2-5 and V is TRBV30, with D perhaps matching TRBD2 (6 bases). V lost 3 bases to trimming and J lost 3 bases, with 8 bases between them. Germline V gives CDR1 GTSNPN, CDR2 SVGIG (reference sequence). The CDR3 extends over 12 amino acids. CDR3 sequence (DNA): TGTGCCTGGAGAGGAGGGGAAGAGACCCAGTACTTC. Amino acid sequence: CAWRGGEETQYF. The entire variable domain, with the rest obtained from reference TRBV30 and TRBJ2-5, is as follows: SQTIHQWPATLVQPVGSPLSLECTVEGTSNPNLYWYRQAAGRGLQLLFYSVGIGQISSEVPQNLSASRPQDRQFILSSKKLLLSDSGFYLCAWRGGEETQYFGPGTRLLVL.

Concerning this clone: Its ends do not fully match the called genes, so a read error is possible. The rearrangement links TRBV29-1 to TRBJ2-7; D is undetermined. Germline V gene data show CDR1 as SQVTM and CDR2 as ANQGSEA. The CDR3 is 10 amino acids. The CDR3 sequence is CSVESGEQSF. DNA for the CDR3: TGCAGCGTTGAATCCGGAGAGCAGTCCTTC.

This clone was observed a handful of times. The rearrangement uses TRBV19 and TRBJ2-2, with 14 bases identical to TRBD2. CDR3 length equals 18 residues. Germline V gene data show CDR1 as LNHDA and CDR2 as SQIVND (reference sequence). V trimming: 3 bases; J trimming: 8 bases; junction bases outside the gene matches: 11. The chain's CDR3 is CASSIPGLAGVLGGELFF. In nucleotides, the CDR3 is TGTGCCAGTAGTATTCCGGGACTAGCGGGAGTCTTAGGTGGGGAGCTGTTTTTT.

This chain uses TRBV5-1 with TRBJ1-3, with D tentatively TRBD1 (5 bases). V lost 6 bases and J lost 0, with 10 bases in between. The length of the CDR3 is 14 residues. Germline V gene lookup returns CDR1 SGHRS and CDR2 YFSETQ. Written as DNA, the CDR3 is TGCGCCAGCAAGGACACGAGCTCTGGAAACACCATATATTTT. Translating it yields CASKDTSSGNTIYF.

This clone has a handful of counts. The chain has TRBV6-1 and TRBJ1-2, with D hard to call. The V and J ends lost 5 bases and 3 bases respectively, with 13 bases between them. The CDR3 contains 14 residues. Germline CDR1 MNHNS, CDR2 SASEGT. CDR3 nucleotides: TGTGCCAGCAGTAATCCGAGGGTACACTATGGCTACACCTTC. This sequence encodes CASSNPRVHYGYTF.

This chain joins TRBV29-1 and TRBJ2-1; TRBD1 is a possible D gene (5 bases). Per germline, CDR1 SQVTM and CDR2 ANQGSEA. This CDR3 has 14 amino acids. The V end was cut by 7 bases, the J end by 5 bases, with 18 bases between. In DNA form, the CDR3 reads TGCAGCGCTCTGCCACAGGTCTACGACAATGAGCAGTTCTTC. Protein sequence: CSALPQVYDNEQFF.

The CDR3: CASSEDMGGRWYEQFF. CDR3 nucleotide sequence: TGTGCCAGCAGTGAAGATATGGGGGGACGGTGGTATGAGCAGTTCTTC. The genes are TRBV6-1 and TRBJ2-1; D may be TRBD2 (6 bases). Germline V gene sequence: CDR1 MNHNS, CDR2 SASEGT. This CDR3 contains 16 residues. Trimming left V 1 base short and J 8 bases short, with 18 bases between.

This chain uses TRBV4-2 with TRBJ1-4, with 12 bases matching TRBD1. The CDR3 has 15 residues. Trimming removed 4 bases from V and 6 bases from J; junction bases left unmatched: 3. CDR1 and CDR2 (germline): LGHNA, YNFKEQ. The CDR3 protein is CASSPGTGGHEKLFF. The CDR3 DNA sequence: TGTGCCAGCAGCCCAGGGACAGGGGGCCATGAAAAACTGTTTTTT.

This clone was picked up a small number of times. The chain has TRBV4-2 and TRBJ1-1, with 9 bases fitting TRBD1. In germline, CDR1 is LGHNA, CDR2 YNFKEQ. Trimming removed 0 bases from V and 3 bases from J; junction bases left unmatched: 5. This CDR3 region has 16 residues. The CDR3: CASSQDGTGTHTEAFF. As DNA, the CDR3 is TGTGCCAGCAGCCAAGATGGGACAGGGACGCACACTGAAGCTTTCTTT.

This clone was counted only a few times. The chain links TRBV4-3 to TRBJ2-1; 7 nucleotides match TRBD2. Germline-derived CDR1 and CDR2 are LGHNA and YSLEER. The V segment lost 2 bases and the J segment 4 bases; nucleotides outside the gene matches: 8. This CDR3 contains 16 residues. The CDR3 loop is CASSQPPFSGYNEQFF. DNA for the CDR3: TGCGCCAGCAGCCAACCGCCTTTTAGCGGGTACAATGAGCAGTTCTTC.

The chain is built from TRBV11-2 and TRBJ2-4; 12 nucleotides align to TRBD2. The germline V gene encodes CDR1 SGHAT and CDR2 FQNNGV. The trim removed 5 bases at V and 9 bases at J, leaving 8 bases unmatched. The length of the CDR3 is 15 residues. The CDR3 protein is CASSRGLAGWGIQYF. The DNA for the CDR3 is TGTGCCAGCAGCCGCGGACTAGCGGGATGGGGCATTCAGTACTTC. The variable domain in full, with the rest retrieved from reference TRBV11-2 and TRBJ2-4, is EAGVAQSPRYKIIEKRQSVAFWCNPISGHATLYWYQQILGQGPKLLIQFQNNGVVDDSQLPKDRFSAERLKGVDSTLKIQPAKLEDSAVYLCASSRGLAGWGIQYFGAGTRLSVL.

The chain joins TRBV7-6 to TRBJ2-3, with 8 bases identical to TRBD2. After removal of 5 bases from V and 4 bases from J, the junction contained 8 bases not matched to a gene. Germline CDR1 is SGHVS and CDR2 is FNYEAQ. This CDR3 comprises 15 residues. The chain's CDR3 is CASSDLGRASDTQYF. The CDR3 DNA follows: TGTGCCAGCAGCGATCTCGGGAGGGCCTCAGATACGCAGTATTTT.

This clone was seen only a few times. This chain joins TRBV4-1 and TRBJ2-1; maybe TRBD1 (7 bases). This CDR3 comprises 13 residues. CDR1 is MGHRA and CDR2 is YSYEKL in the germline V gene. V gave up 4 bases and J gave up 13 bases, with 17 bases separating them. As DNA, the CDR3 is TGCGCCAGCAGCCCATGGACAGGAGGGAATCAGTTCTTC. This gives the protein CASSPWTGGNQFF.

This clone occurred a few times. The chain links TRBV18 to TRBJ1-1; 9 bases line up with TRBD1. The CDR3 is 13 residues long. Trimming cost V 5 bases and J 8 bases; bases outside gene matches: 6. Germline lookup yields CDR1 KGHSH and CDR2 LQKENI. CDR3 nucleotide sequence: TGTGCCAGCTCATCAGGGACAGGGCTGGAAGCTTTCTTT. Its translation is CASSSGTGLEAFF.

This chain uses TRBV19 with TRBJ1-2, with D hard to call. V was clipped by 7 bases and J by 4 bases, with 16 bases between them. Germline assignment: CDR1 LNHDA and CDR2 SQIVND (reference sequence). This CDR3 is built from 14 residues. CDR3 DNA sequence: TGTGCCAGTACAGACGTGGCAGGCATCTATGGCTACACCTTC. Amino acids: CASTDVAGIYGYTF.

This clone was observed a few times. This rearrangement joins TRBV7-9 to TRBJ2-5, with a tentative D call TRBD1 (6 bases). The CDR3 spans 14 residues. Germline CDR1 is SEHNR and CDR2 is FQNEAQ (reference sequence). Trimming took off 5 bases at V and 1 base at J, with 11 bases between the two ends. The CDR3 region is CASSPQGLQETQYF. DNA for the CDR3: TGTGCCAGCAGCCCCCAGGGGCTCCAAGAGACCCAGTACTTC.

There are a few counts of this clone. The chain couples TRBV9 to TRBJ1-6; possible D gene TRBD1, 6 bases. The ends were cut back, 3 bases at V and 9 bases at J, with 19 bases in the middle. The CDR3 contains 16 residues. The V gene's germline CDR1 is SGDLS and CDR2 YYNGEE. The CDR3 sequence is CASSAAPGGGGSPLHF. The CDR3 coding sequence is TGTGCCAGCAGCGCCGCCCCGGGAGGGGGAGGTTCACCCCTCCACTTT.

There are a few counts of this clone. The CDR3 loop reads CASSWGDSNQPQHF. DNA of the CDR3: TGTGCCAGCAGTTGGGGGGATAGCAATCAGCCCCAGCATTTT. J is TRBJ1-5 and V is TRBV6-1, with D maybe TRBD1 (5 bases). Germline V lookup: CDR1 MNHNS, CDR2 SASEGT. The V end lost 5 bases, the J end lost 0 bases, and 8 bases lay between the germline ends. CDR3 length equals 14 residues.

This clone showed up just once. The rearrangement links TRBV6-1 to TRBJ2-7; 9 nucleotides agree with TRBD1. The CDR3 spans 16 residues. The germline V gene has CDR1 MNHNS and CDR2 SASEGT. The V segment lost 1 base and the J segment 3 bases; nucleotides outside the gene matches: 7. CDR3 protein: CASSEGMGTGFYEQYF. The DNA for the CDR3 is TGTGCCAGCAGTGAAGGGATGGGGACAGGGTTCTACGAGCAGTACTTC.

In this sample, this clone turned up a few times. The J gene is TRBJ2-5, the V gene TRBV9; D is perhaps TRBD2 (7 bases). Per germline, CDR1 SGDLS and CDR2 YYNGEE. V lost 3 bases to trimming and J lost 5 bases, with 20 bases between them. This CDR3 is built from 16 residues. The CDR3 protein is CASSERGGTWEETQYF. CDR3 sequence (DNA): TGTGCCAGCAGCGAAAGGGGGGGAACTTGGGAGGAGACCCAGTACTTC.

In DNA, the CDR3 is TGTGCCAGCAGCTTAGCCAGGGGCCCAGATACGCAGTATTTT. Its translation: CASSLARGPDTQYF. The rearrangement uses TRBV7-8 and TRBJ2-3; possible D gene TRBD1, 6 bases. This CDR3 has 14 amino acids. Germline CDR1 SGHVS, CDR2 FQNEAQ. Between the trimmed V and J ends, which lost 0 bases and 4 bases, there was a span of 8 bases.

This clone came up a few times. The chain has TRBV2 and TRBJ2-2, with 7 bases matching TRBD2. The trim removed 9 bases at V and 1 base at J, leaving 2 bases unmatched. CDR3 length: 13 amino acids. Germline values: CDR1 SNHLY, CDR2 FYNNEI. CDR3 protein: CASGGENTGELFF. CDR3 in DNA: TGTGCCAGTGGGGGGGAGAACACCGGGGAGCTGTTTTTT.